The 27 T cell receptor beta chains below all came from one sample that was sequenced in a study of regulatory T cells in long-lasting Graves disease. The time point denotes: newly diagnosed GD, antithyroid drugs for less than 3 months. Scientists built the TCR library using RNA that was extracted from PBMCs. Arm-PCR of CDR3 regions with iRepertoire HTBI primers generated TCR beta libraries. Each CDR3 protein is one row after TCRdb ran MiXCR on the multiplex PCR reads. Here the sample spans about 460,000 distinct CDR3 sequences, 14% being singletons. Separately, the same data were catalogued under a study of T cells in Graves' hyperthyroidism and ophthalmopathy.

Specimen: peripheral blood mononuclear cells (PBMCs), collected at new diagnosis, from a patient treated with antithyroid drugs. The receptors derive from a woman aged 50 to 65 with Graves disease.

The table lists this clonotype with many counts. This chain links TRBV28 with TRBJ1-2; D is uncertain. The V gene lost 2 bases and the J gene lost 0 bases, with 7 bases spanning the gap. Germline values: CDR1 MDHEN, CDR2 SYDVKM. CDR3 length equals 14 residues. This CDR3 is CASSLRGSNYGYTF. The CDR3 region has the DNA TGTGCCAGCAGTTTACGGGGTTCTAACTATGGCTACACCTTC.

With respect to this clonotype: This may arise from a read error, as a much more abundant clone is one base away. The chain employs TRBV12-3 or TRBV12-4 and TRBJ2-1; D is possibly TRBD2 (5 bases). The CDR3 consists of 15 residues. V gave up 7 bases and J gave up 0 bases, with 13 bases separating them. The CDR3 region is CASIPAANSYNEQFF. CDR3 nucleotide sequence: TGTGCCAGCATCCCAGCGGCTAACTCCTACAATGAGCAGTTCTTC.

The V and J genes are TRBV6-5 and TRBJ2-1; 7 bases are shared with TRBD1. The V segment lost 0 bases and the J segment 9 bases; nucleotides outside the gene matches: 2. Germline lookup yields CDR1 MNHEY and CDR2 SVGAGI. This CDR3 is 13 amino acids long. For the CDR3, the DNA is TGTGCCAGCAGTTACTCAGGGGGCGGTGAGCAGTTCTTC. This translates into CASSYSGGGEQFF.

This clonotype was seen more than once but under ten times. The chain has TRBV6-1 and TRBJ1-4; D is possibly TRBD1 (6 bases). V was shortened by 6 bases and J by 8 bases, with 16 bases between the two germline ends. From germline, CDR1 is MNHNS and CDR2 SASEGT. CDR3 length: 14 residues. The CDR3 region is CASSARGVGEKLFF. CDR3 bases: TGTGCCAGCAGCGCGAGGGGGGTAGGAGAAAAACTGTTTTTT.

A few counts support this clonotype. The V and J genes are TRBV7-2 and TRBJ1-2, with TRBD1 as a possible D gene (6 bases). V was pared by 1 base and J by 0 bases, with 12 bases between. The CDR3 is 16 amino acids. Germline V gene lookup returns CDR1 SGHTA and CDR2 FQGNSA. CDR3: CASSLGRDITNYGYTF. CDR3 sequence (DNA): TGTGCCAGCAGCTTAGGGCGGGACATAACTAACTATGGCTACACCTTC.

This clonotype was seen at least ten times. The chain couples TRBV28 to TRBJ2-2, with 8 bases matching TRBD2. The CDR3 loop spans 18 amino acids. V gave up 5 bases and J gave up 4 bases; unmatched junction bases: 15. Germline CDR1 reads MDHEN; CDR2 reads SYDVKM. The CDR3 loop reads CASSPDPLSGIGTGELFF. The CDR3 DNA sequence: TGTGCCAGCAGTCCCGATCCCCTTAGCGGGATTGGCACCGGGGAGCTGTTTTTT.

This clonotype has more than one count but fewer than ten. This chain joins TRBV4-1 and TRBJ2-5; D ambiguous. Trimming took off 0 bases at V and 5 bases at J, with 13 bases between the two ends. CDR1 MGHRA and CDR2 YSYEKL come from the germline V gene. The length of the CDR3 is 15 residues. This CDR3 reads CASSQEFSVGETQYF. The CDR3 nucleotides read TGCGCCAGCAGCCAAGAATTCTCAGTAGGGGAGACCCAGTACTTC.

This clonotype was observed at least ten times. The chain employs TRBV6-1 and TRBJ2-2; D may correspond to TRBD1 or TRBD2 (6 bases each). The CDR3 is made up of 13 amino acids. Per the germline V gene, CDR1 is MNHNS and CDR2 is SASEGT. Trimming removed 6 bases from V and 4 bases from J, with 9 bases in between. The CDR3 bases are TGTGCCAGCAGCGAGGGGGGCACCGGGGAGCTGTTTTTT. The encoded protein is CASSEGGTGELFF.

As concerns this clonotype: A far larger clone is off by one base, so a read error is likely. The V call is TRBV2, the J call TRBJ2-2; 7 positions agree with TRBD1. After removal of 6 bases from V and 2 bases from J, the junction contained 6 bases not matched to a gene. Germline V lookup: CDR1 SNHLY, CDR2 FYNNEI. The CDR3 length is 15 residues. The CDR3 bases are TGTGCCAGCAGCCGGACAGGCTCTAACACCGGGGAGCTGTTTTTT. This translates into CASSRTGSNTGELFF.

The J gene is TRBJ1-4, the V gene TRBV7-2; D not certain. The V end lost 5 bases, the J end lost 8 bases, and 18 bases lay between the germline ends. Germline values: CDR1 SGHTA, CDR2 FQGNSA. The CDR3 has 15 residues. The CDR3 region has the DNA TGTGCCAGCAGCCAAAGTCGAGGGTATGCCGAAAAACTGTTTTTT. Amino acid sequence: CASSQSRGYAEKLFF. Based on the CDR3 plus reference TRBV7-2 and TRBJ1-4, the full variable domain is GAGVSQSPSNKVTEKGKDVELRCDPISGHTALYWYRQSLGQGLEFLIYFQGNSAPDKSGLPSDRFSAERTGGSVSTLTIQRTQQEDSAVYLCASSQSRGYAEKLFFGSGTQLSVL.

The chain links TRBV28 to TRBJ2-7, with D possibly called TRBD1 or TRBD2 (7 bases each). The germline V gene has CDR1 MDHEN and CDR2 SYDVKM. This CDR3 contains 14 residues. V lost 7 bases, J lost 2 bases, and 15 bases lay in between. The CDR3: CASTTRGGAYEQYF. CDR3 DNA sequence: TGTGCCAGCACCACCAGGGGGGGGGCCTACGAGCAGTACTTC.

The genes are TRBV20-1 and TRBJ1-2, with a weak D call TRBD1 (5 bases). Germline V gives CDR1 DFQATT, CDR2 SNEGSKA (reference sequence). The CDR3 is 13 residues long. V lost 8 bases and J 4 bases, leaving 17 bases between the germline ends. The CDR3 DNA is TGCAGTTCCACCGCGGGACGGGGCTATGGCTACACCTTC. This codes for CSSTAGRGYGYTF.

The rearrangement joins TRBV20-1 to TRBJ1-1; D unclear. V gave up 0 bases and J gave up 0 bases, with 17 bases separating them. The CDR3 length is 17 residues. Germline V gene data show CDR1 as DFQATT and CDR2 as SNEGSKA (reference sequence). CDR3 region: CSARDGSRWELNTEAFF. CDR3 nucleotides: TGCAGTGCTAGAGACGGAAGCAGGTGGGAACTGAACACTGAAGCTTTCTTT.

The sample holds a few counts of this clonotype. This CDR3 reads CASARGGARETQYF. In DNA form, the CDR3 reads TGTGCCAGCGCGAGAGGGGGCGCCCGGGAGACCCAGTACTTC. The chain joins TRBV7-2 to TRBJ2-5, with 7 nucleotides matching TRBD1. The CDR3 has 14 residues. The germline CDR1 and CDR2 sequences are SGHTA and FQGNSA. Germline trimming cut 8 bases from V and 5 bases from J; bases unmatched to any gene: 11.

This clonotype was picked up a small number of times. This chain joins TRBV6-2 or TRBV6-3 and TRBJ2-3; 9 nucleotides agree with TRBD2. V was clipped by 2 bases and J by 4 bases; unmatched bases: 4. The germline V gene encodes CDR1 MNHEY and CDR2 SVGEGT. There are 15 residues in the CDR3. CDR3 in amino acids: CASSYQAGGPDTQYF. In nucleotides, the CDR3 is TGTGCCAGCAGTTACCAGGCGGGAGGGCCAGATACGCAGTATTTT.

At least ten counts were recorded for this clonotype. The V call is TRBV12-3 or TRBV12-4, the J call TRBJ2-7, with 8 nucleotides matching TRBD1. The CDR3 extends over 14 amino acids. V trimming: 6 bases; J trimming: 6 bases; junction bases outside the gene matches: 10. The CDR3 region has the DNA TGTGCCAGCAGCCTTAGCGGACAGGGTGCCGAGCAGTACTTC. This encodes CASSLSGQGAEQYF.

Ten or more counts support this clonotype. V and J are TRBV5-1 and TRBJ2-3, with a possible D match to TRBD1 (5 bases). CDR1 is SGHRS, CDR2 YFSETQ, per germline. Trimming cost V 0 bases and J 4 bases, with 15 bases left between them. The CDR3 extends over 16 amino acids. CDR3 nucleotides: TGCGCCAGCAGCTTGGAGACAGCCGATGGGCCAGATACGCAGTATTTT. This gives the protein CASSLETADGPDTQYF.

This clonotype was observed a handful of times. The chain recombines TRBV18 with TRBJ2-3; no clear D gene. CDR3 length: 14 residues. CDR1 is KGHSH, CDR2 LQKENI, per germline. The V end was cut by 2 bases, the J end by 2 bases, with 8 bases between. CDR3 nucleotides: TGTGCCAGCTCACCAGACACGAACACAGATACGCAGTATTTT. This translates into CASSPDTNTDTQYF.

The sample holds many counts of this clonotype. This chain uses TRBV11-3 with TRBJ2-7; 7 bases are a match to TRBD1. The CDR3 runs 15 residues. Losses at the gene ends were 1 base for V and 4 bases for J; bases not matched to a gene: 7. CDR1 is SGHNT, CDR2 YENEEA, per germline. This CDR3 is CASSLGRGSQYEQYF. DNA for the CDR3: TGTGCCAGCAGCTTAGGCAGGGGGTCTCAGTACGAGCAGTACTTC.

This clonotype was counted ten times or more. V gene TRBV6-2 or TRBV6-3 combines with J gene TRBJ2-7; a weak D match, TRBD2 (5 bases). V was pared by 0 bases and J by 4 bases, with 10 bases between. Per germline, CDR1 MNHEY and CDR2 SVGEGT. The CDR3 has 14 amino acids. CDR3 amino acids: CASSYSRLPYEQYF. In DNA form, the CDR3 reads TGTGCCAGCAGTTACTCCCGACTACCTTACGAGCAGTACTTC.

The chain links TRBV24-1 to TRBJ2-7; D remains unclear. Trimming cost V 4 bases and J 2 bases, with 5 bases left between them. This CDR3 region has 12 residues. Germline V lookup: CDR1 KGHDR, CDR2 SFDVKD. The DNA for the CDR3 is TGTGCCACCAGTGAAGGGACCTACGAGCAGTACTTC. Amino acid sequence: CATSEGTYEQYF.

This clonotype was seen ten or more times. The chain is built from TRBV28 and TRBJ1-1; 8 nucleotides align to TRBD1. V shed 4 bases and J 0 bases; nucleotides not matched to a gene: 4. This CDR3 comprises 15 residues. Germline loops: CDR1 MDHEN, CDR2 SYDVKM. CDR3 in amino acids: CASSSTGEMNTEAFF. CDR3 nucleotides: TGTGCCAGCAGTTCGACAGGGGAAATGAACACTGAAGCTTTCTTT.

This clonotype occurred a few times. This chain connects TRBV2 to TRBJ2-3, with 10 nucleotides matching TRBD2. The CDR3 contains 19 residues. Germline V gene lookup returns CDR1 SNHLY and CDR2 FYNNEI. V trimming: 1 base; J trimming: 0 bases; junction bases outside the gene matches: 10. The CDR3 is CASSEDTSGIVSSTDTQYF. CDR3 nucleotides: TGTGCCAGCAGTGAAGATACTAGCGGGATTGTCTCTAGCACAGATACGCAGTATTTT.

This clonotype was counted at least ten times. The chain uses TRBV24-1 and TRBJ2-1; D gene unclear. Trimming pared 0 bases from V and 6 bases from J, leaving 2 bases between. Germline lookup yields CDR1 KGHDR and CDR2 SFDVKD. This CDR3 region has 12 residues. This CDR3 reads CATSDLRNEQFF. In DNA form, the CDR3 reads TGTGCCACCAGTGATTTGCGCAATGAGCAGTTCTTC.

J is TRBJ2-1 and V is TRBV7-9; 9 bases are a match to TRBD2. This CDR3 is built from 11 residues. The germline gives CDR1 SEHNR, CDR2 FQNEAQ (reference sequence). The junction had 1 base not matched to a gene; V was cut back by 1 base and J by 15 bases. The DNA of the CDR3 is TGTGCCAGCAGCTTAGGCGGGGGGGTGTTCTTC. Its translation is CASSLGGGVFF. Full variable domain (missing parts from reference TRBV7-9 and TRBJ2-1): DTGVSQNPRHKITKRGQNVTFRCDPISEHNRLYWYRQTLGQGPEFLTYFQNEAQLEKSRLLSDRFSAERPKGSFSTLEIQRTEQGDSAMYLCASSLGGGVFFGPGTRLTVL.

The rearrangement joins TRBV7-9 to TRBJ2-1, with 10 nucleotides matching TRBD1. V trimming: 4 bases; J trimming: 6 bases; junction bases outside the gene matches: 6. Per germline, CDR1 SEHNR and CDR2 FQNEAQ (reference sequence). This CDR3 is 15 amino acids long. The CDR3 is CASSSGTGVFNEQFF. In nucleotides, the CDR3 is TGTGCCAGCAGCTCCGGGACAGGGGTATTCAATGAGCAGTTCTTC.

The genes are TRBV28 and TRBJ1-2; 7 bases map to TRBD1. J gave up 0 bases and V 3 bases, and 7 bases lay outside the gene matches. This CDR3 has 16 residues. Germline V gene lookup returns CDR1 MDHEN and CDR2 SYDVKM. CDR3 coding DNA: TGTGCCAGCAGTTTTCCCGGGGACAGCGCTAACTATGGCTACACCTTC. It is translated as CASSFPGDSANYGYTF.